These 24 T cell receptor beta chains share one sample of origin, sequenced in a study of T cell changes during pregnancy in multiple sclerosis. The protocol was immunoSEQ multiplex PCR, while the TCRdb copy is restricted to in-frame clones and leaves out a portion. The sample consists of 46,000 or so clones, 90% of them appearing once. The sample was peripheral blood, taken in the second trimester of pregnancy. The receptors were sampled from a female donor in good health, enrolled as a control in a pregnancy study.

This chain joins TRBV20-1 and TRBJ1-1, with D uncertain. The CDR3 has 11 residues. Trimming pared 3 bases from V and 4 bases from J, leaving 6 bases between. In germline, CDR1 is DFQATT, CDR2 SNEGSKA (reference sequence). CDR3 sequence (DNA): TGCAGTGCTAGTTCGCGCACTGAAGCTTTCTTT. Protein: CSASSRTEAFF.

This chain joins TRBV14 and TRBJ2-7; D perhaps matches TRBD2 (5 bases). Germline loops: CDR1 SGHDN, CDR2 FVKESK. The CDR3 extends over 15 amino acids. The V and J ends lost 0 bases and 6 bases respectively, with 15 bases between them. Here the CDR3 DNA reads TGTGCCAGCAGCCAAGATGTAGTATCGGGGTCCGAGCAGTACTTC. Protein product: CASSQDVVSGSEQYF.

In its sample, this clone was seen once. In nucleotides, the CDR3 is TGTGCCATCAGTGAGTCAGCGGGACAGGGGAACACTGAAGCTTTCTTT. This sequence encodes CAISESAGQGNTEAFF. The chain has TRBV10-3 and TRBJ1-1; 9 bases map to TRBD1. The CDR3 spans 16 residues. Germline CDR1 reads ENHRY; CDR2 reads SYGVKD. V lost 0 bases to trimming and J lost 1 base; unmatched junction nucleotides: 3.

This clone came up once. V is TRBV27 and J is TRBJ1-2; D unresolved. This CDR3 contains 13 residues. Germline values: CDR1 MNHEY, CDR2 SMNVEV (reference sequence). Trimming shortened V by 3 bases and J by 2 bases, and 7 bases separated the two germline ends. CDR3 sequence: CASSFSGNYGYTF. DNA for the CDR3: TGTGCCAGCAGTTTTTCCGGGAACTATGGCTACACCTTC.

V gene TRBV29-1 combines with J gene TRBJ2-1; TRBD1 is a possible D gene (5 bases). V gave up 5 bases and J gave up 5 bases, with 13 bases separating them. This CDR3 has 13 residues. Germline V gene data show CDR1 as SQVTM and CDR2 as ANQGSEA. CDR3 protein: CSVFPGRDNEQFF. The CDR3 DNA reads as TGCAGCGTTTTTCCAGGCAGGGACAATGAGCAGTTCTTC.

V gene TRBV6-5 combines with J gene TRBJ1-2; 7 bases fit TRBD1. V was clipped by 3 bases and J by 5 bases; unmatched bases: 6. CDR3 length equals 14 residues. Germline loops: CDR1 MNHEY, CDR2 SVGAGI. The CDR3 coding sequence is TGTGCCAGCAGTTATCGCAGGGGGTCGTATGGCTACACCTTC. The encoded protein is CASSYRRGSYGYTF.

The chain recombines TRBV5-4 with TRBJ1-5; D may be TRBD1 (5 bases). This CDR3 spans 13 amino acids. The germline V gene has CDR1 SGHNT and CDR2 YYREEE (reference sequence). The V end lost 4 bases, the J end lost 7 bases, and 12 bases lay between the germline ends. The CDR3 sequence: CASSRDSTQPQHF. The CDR3 nucleotides are TGTGCCAGCAGCCGCGACAGTACACAGCCCCAGCATTTT.

The CDR3 reads CATSRAGIFSGNTIYF. CDR3 bases: TGTGCCACCAGCAGAGCTGGCATCTTCTCTGGAAACACCATATATTTT. The V gene is TRBV15, the J gene TRBJ1-3; D gene ambiguous. The CDR3 totals 16 residues. Germline V gene sequence: CDR1 LNHNV, CDR2 YYDKDF (reference sequence). Trimming pared 1 base from V and 0 bases from J, leaving 10 bases between.

The chain recombines TRBV10-2 with TRBJ2-3; TRBD2 agrees at 11 bases. This CDR3 region has 15 residues. The V gene end was trimmed by 3 bases and the J gene end by 1 base; junction bases not matched to a gene: 0. The V gene's germline CDR1 is WSHSY and CDR2 SAAADI. CDR3 amino acids: CASSELAGGTDTQYF. As DNA, the CDR3 is TGCGCCAGCAGTGAACTAGCGGGGGGCACAGATACGCAGTATTTT.

The V and J genes are TRBV4-1 and TRBJ1-3, with a weak D call TRBD1 (6 bases). CDR3 length equals 14 residues. V lost 5 bases, J lost 2 bases, and 10 bases lay in between. CDR1 and CDR2 from the germline V gene are MGHRA and YSYEKL. CDR3 sequence: CASSGGAAGNTIYF. CDR3 nucleotides: TGCGCCAGCAGCGGGGGGGCCGCTGGAAACACCATATATTTT.

This rearrangement joins TRBV30 to TRBJ1-4; maybe TRBD1 (5 bases). CDR1 is GTSNPN and CDR2 is SVGIG in the germline V gene (reference sequence). V gave up 3 bases and J gave up 8 bases, with 19 bases separating them. The CDR3 is made up of 15 amino acids. The chain's CDR3 is CAWSLRWDSKEKLFF. CDR3 bases: TGTGCCTGGAGCCTAAGGTGGGACTCGAAGGAAAAACTGTTTTTT.

This chain uses TRBV30 with TRBJ1-1; D is unclear. This CDR3 region has 13 residues. CDR1 GTSNPN and CDR2 SVGIG come from the germline V gene (reference sequence). V was shortened by 2 bases and J by 2 bases, with 9 bases between the two germline ends. The CDR3 region is CAWSNSINTEAFF. The CDR3 bases are TGTGCCTGGAGTAACAGTATTAACACTGAAGCTTTCTTT.

The genes are TRBV2 and TRBJ1-5; TRBD1 matches at 8 bases. The trim removed 6 bases at V and 2 bases at J, leaving 3 bases unmatched. This CDR3 contains 14 residues. Germline V gene lookup returns CDR1 SNHLY and CDR2 FYNNEI. The chain's CDR3 is CASSLDRGNQPQHF. The CDR3 DNA is TGTGCCAGCAGCCTGGACAGGGGCAATCAGCCCCAGCATTTT.

The chain combines TRBV29-1 with TRBJ2-7; 7 nucleotides match TRBD1. The V segment lost 4 bases and the J segment 0 bases; nucleotides outside the gene matches: 6. CDR1 and CDR2 from the germline V gene are SQVTM and ANQGSEA. The CDR3 runs 14 residues. The CDR3 loop is CSVAGTASSYEQYF. The CDR3, as DNA: TGCAGCGTTGCCGGGACAGCCAGCTCCTACGAGCAGTACTTC.

The chain employs TRBV7-9 and TRBJ2-5, with D perhaps matching TRBD2 (6 bases). Germline assignment: CDR1 SEHNR and CDR2 FQNEAQ (reference sequence). The V gene lost 8 bases and the J gene lost 4 bases, with 20 bases spanning the gap. This CDR3 contains 15 residues. In nucleotides, the CDR3 is TGTGCCAGCTTCGTTGCGAGTGGGGGAGGAGAGACCCAGTACTTC. Its protein product is CASFVASGGGETQYF. The variable domain in full, with the rest retrieved from reference TRBV7-9 and TRBJ2-5, is DTGVSQNPRHKITKRGQNVTFRCDPISEHNRLYWYRQTLGQGPEFLTYFQNEAQLEKSRLLSDRFSAERPKGSFSTLEIQRTEQGDSAMYLCASFVASGGGETQYFGPGTRLLVL.

The V call is TRBV27, the J call TRBJ2-7, with D uncertain. The V and J ends lost 3 bases and 5 bases respectively, with 11 bases between them. This CDR3 spans 13 amino acids. Germline CDR1 reads MNHEY; CDR2 reads SMNVEV (reference sequence). The DNA for the CDR3 is TGTGCCAGCAGTTTCACCCAAAGCCACGAGCAGTACTTC. As protein: CASSFTQSHEQYF.

This rearrangement joins TRBV5-1 to TRBJ1-2; D remains unclear. Germline V gene sequence: CDR1 SGHRS, CDR2 YFSETQ. CDR3 length: 14 amino acids. Trimming removed 4 bases at V and 6 bases at J, with 16 bases between. CDR3 DNA: TGCGCCAGCAGCCAGCCTGGAAGGCGGGATGGCTACACCTTC. Its translation: CASSQPGRRDGYTF.

This chain connects TRBV4-3 to TRBJ1-1; D unresolved. The CDR3 is 13 amino acids. CDR1 and CDR2 from the germline V gene are LGHNA and YSLEER. The V end lost 6 bases, the J end lost 1 base, and 9 bases lay between the germline ends. CDR3 nucleotides: TGCGCCAGCAGTCGGGAAGCGAACACTGAAGCTTTCTTT. Translation gives CASSREANTEAFF.

The rearrangement joins TRBV6-5 to TRBJ2-5, with a weak D call TRBD1 (5 bases). Germline CDR1 MNHEY, CDR2 SVGAGI. CDR3 length: 14 residues. The V end was cut by 0 bases, the J end by 4 bases, with 9 bases between. The CDR3 sequence: CASSYSRVGETQYF. The CDR3 region has the DNA TGTGCCAGCAGTTACTCCAGGGTAGGAGAGACCCAGTACTTC.

The chain joins TRBV5-8 to TRBJ2-2, with TRBD1 as a possible D gene (6 bases). Per the germline V gene, CDR1 is SGHTS and CDR2 is YDEGEE. Trimming left V 5 bases short and J 6 bases short, with 14 bases between. The CDR3 totals 14 residues. The CDR3 region is CASSLGGEAGELFF. The DNA for the CDR3 is TGTGCCAGCAGTCTAGGGGGAGAGGCCGGGGAGCTGTTTTTT.

V is TRBV5-1 and J is TRBJ1-1; no clear D gene. Germline CDR1 is SGHRS and CDR2 is YFSETQ. Trimming cost V 1 base and J 1 base, with 17 bases left between them. This CDR3 has 17 amino acids. The CDR3 sequence is CASSLRLGSEGNTEAFF. The CDR3, as DNA: TGCGCCAGCAGCTTGAGGCTGGGATCCGAGGGGAACACTGAAGCTTTCTTT.

The chain recombines TRBV15 with TRBJ2-5; 9 positions match TRBD2. Per germline, CDR1 LNHNV and CDR2 YYDKDF (reference sequence). J lost 5 bases, V lost 1 base, and 5 bases had no gene match. The CDR3 extends over 15 amino acids. The CDR3 nucleotides are TGTGCCACCAGCAGAGTGGCGGGAGGGGTGGAGACCCAGTACTTC. Translated: CATSRVAGGVETQYF.

This chain links TRBV30 with TRBJ2-7, with 7 bases matching TRBD2. Germline-derived CDR1 and CDR2 are GTSNPN and SVGIG (reference sequence). Trimming cost V 1 base and J 2 bases; bases outside gene matches: 8. This CDR3 spans 15 amino acids. DNA of the CDR3: TGTGCCTGGAGTGCCCATAGCGGGCCAACCTACGAGCAGTACTTC. This sequence encodes CAWSAHSGPTYEQYF.

This clone occurred a few times. The chain uses TRBV10-3 and TRBJ1-1, with TRBD1 identical over 7 bases. This CDR3 has 12 residues. Germline values: CDR1 ENHRY, CDR2 SYGVKD. J was trimmed by 10 bases and V by 5 bases; bases with no gene match: 7. CDR3: CAISNQGVGAFF. The DNA of the CDR3 is TGTGCCATCAGTAATCAGGGGGTTGGAGCTTTCTTT.